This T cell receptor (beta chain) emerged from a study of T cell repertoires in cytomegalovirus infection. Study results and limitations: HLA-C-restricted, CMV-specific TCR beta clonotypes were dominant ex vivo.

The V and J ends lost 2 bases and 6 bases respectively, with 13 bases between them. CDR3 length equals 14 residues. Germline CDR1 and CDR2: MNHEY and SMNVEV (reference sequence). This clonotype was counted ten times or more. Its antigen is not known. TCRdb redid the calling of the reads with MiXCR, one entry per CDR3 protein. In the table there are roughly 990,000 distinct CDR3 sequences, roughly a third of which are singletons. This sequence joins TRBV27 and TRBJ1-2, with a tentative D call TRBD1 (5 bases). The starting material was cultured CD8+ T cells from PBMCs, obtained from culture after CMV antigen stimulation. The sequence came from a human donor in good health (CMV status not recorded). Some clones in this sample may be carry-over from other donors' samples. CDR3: CASSLTPGWHGYTF. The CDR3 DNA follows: TGTGCCAGCAGTTTAACACCAGGGTGGCATGGCTACACCTTC.